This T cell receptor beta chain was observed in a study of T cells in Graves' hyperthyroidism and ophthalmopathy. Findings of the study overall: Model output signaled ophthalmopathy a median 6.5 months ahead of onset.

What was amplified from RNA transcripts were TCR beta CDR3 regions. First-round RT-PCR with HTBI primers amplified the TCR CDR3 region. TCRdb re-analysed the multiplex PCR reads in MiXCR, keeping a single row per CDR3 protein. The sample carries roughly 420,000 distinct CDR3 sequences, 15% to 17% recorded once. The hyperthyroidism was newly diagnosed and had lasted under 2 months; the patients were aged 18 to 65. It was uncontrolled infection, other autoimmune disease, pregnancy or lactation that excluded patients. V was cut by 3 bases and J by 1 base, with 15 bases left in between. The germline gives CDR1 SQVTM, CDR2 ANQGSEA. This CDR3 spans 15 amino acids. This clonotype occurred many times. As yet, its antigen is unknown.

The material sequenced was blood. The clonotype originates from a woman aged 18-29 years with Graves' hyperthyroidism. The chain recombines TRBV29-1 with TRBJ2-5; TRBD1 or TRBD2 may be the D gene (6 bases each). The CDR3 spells CSVDGVGGTQETQYF. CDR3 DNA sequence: TGCAGCGTTGATGGAGTAGGGGGGACCCAAGAGACCCAGTACTTC. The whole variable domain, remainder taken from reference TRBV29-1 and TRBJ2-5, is SAVISQKPSRDICQRGTSLTIQCQVDSQVTMMFWYRQQPGQSLTLIATANQGSEATYESGFVIDKFPISRPNLTFSTLTVSNMSPEDSSIYLCSVDGVGGTQETQYFGPGTRLLVL.